A selection of T cell receptor beta chains follows, all from one sample in a study of cytomegalovirus exposure and HLA in healthy donors. Measured with immunoSEQ multiplex PCR; TCRdb has only the in-frame clones, and not every one. The sample yields approximately 200,000 clones, approximately 87% seen once. The sample comprised PBMCs. Receptor source: a human donor in good health. Both conserved end residues are trimmed from each CDR3. The order of the fields is V gene, CDR3 protein.

v_call: TRBV5-1; cdr3_aa: ASSLTGRMGVNSEKLF
v_call: TRBV28; cdr3_aa: ASRWRGREKLF
v_call: TRBV21-1; cdr3_aa: ASSKGVTGAYEQY
v_call: TRBV11-1; cdr3_aa: ASSPRDRGIYEQY
v_call: TRBV5-1; cdr3_aa: ASSLAQGAMVQETQY
v_call: TRBV25-1; cdr3_aa: ASSESTDTQY
v_call: TRBV2; cdr3_aa: ASSEGTSGPLEQY
v_call: TRBV2; cdr3_aa: ASSAGFVLSNQPQH
v_call: TRBV28; cdr3_aa: ASSLATEAGETQY
v_call: TRBV4-1; cdr3_aa: ASSQGATGGETQY
v_call: TRBV7-9; cdr3_aa: ASSLGQGHTEAF
v_call: TRBV7-2; cdr3_aa: ASSFLTAGSTDTQY
v_call: TRBV7-9; cdr3_aa: ASSLNGGVGNQPQH
v_call: TRBV29-1; cdr3_aa: SVEQRGDIQETQY
v_call: TRBV7-3; cdr3_aa: ASSRGTGASETQY
v_call: TRBV7-2; cdr3_aa: ASSLARSSGMPYEQY
v_call: TRBV6-1; cdr3_aa: ASSEYPVSETGPSNEKLF
v_call: TRBV29-1; cdr3_aa: SVESGTGELF
v_call: TRBV5-4; cdr3_aa: ASSLDLRTQLGPNYGYT
v_call: TRBV10-3; cdr3_aa: AIMREETEAF
v_call: TRBV20-1; cdr3_aa: SASGTSGIF
v_call: TRBV7-6; cdr3_aa: ASLDPDRGGTQY
v_call: TRBV5-1; cdr3_aa: ASSSLAGSSYNEQF
v_call: TRBV7-2; cdr3_aa: ASSLTGSSYNEQF
v_call: TRBV29-1; cdr3_aa: SALSSGTGGFWFYGYT
v_call: TRBV7-9; cdr3_aa: ASSLDRAGNTIY
v_call: TRBV19; cdr3_aa: ASAYGGRGVETQY
v_call: TRBV7-2; cdr3_aa: ASRTTTKGALTYEQY
v_call: TRBV27; cdr3_aa: ASRQRGQIANYGYT
v_call: TRBV28; cdr3_aa: ASSLGQGYKRDTQY
v_call: TRBV6-6; cdr3_aa: ASSPSDTTNEKLF
v_call: TRBV19; cdr3_aa: ASRSGAGGPYNEQF
v_call: TRBV6-5; cdr3_aa: ASSDRATTEAF
v_call: TRBV6-6; cdr3_aa: ASRAQGNTGELF
v_call: TRBV2; cdr3_aa: ASSLGGTASTDTQY
v_call: TRBV29-1; cdr3_aa: SVHREYRGYT
v_call: TRBV28; cdr3_aa: ASRGQGAGSGELF
v_call: TRBV19; cdr3_aa: ASSGIAGVSEQY
v_call: TRBV10-3; cdr3_aa: AISDEDRGPGYT
v_call: TRBV7-3; cdr3_aa: ASSLMASKDTQY
v_call: TRBV7-9; cdr3_aa: SSSLGEGDGYT
v_call: TRBV9; cdr3_aa: ASSVGLTGGRETQY
v_call: TRBV7-3; cdr3_aa: ASAREWHADTQY